This TCR beta chain originates from a study of blood T cell repertoires in COVID-19. Across the study: The United States, Italy and Spain provided the acute and convalescent COVID-19 samples. The cDNA or gDNA used as material had been derived from T cells, B-cell-depleted T cells, or PBMCs.

As originally analysed: For nucleated cells, counts were estimated from reference gene primer amplification. The assay was immunoSEQ multiplex PCR, and TCRdb's table has in-frame clones only and misses some. V and J calls and clone size are as listed in that table; D and trimming were resolved from the DNA. The sample records around 120,000 clones, 70% to 90% being singletons. The CDR3 covers 15 residues. From germline, CDR1 is MDHEN and CDR2 SYDVKM. Trimming at V came to 8 bases and at J to 4 bases, leaving 10 bases not matched to a gene. The sample consisted of peripheral blood. The chain couples TRBV28 to TRBJ2-2, with 7 positions matching TRBD1. The clonotype was recovered from a human donor in a cohort sampled during active COVID-19. The CDR3 DNA reads TGTGCCAGCCAAACCGGGACAGCGATCACCGGGGAGCTGTTTTTT. Translated: CASQTGTAITGELFF.